This T cell receptor beta chain came from a study of blood T cell repertoires in COVID-19. After removal of 1 base from V and 3 bases from J, the junction contained 4 bases not matched to a gene. This CDR3 is built from 15 residues. The germline gives CDR1 SGHTA, CDR2 FQGNSA. Profiled with immunoSEQ multiplex PCR; TCRdb holds only in-frame clones, not every one. Counted here are 220,000 or so clones, 85% to 90% occurring once; the ten biggest clones make up around 1%. This clone was seen only a few times. This chain connects TRBV7-2 to TRBJ2-7; 9 bases line up with TRBD1. The TCR comes from a man aged 45 to 65 who had been exposed to COVID-19. The sequenced sample was PBMCs or T cells enriched from blood (not recorded which). The DNA of the CDR3 is TGTGCCAGCAGCTTAGGGACAGGGGTTTTCTACGAGCAGTACTTC. Translating gives CASSLGTGVFYEQYF.